This entry concerns a single T cell receptor (beta chain). The CDR3 runs 18 residues. Germline V gene data show CDR1 as SGHKS and CDR2 as YYEKEE (reference sequence). The junction had 11 bases not matched to a gene; V was cut back by 1 base and J by 3 bases. This entry is derived from a study of blood T cell repertoires in COVID-19. Study-level background: Acute and convalescent COVID-19 samples came from the United States, Italy and Spain. PBMCs, B-cell-depleted T cells, or T cells were the source of the cDNA or gDNA that made up the material.

Authors' analysis steps: Cell counts per sample came from amplifying reference gene primers. Sequencing used immunoSEQ multiplex PCR; TCRdb keeps in-frame clones, though not all of them. V, J and clone size derive from that table, while D and trimming were established from the DNA sequence. The sample shows about 260,000 clones, roughly nine tenths of them seen only once. The receptor was derived from a man younger than 30 with active or convalescent COVID-19. The chain joins TRBV5-5 to TRBJ2-2; 8 bases line up with TRBD2. The sequencing input was peripheral blood. In DNA form, the CDR3 reads TGTGCCAGCAGCTTGCCCCGGGGACAAGCGGGGGACACCGGGGAGCTGTTTTTT. Residues: CASSLPRGQAGDTGELFF.